The 31 T cell receptor beta chains listed next were all sequenced from one sample in a study of CD8 T cells in Susac syndrome. Random hexamers served to reverse transcribe roughly 0.45 to 1 ug RNA. TCRdb called the immunoSEQ multiplex PCR reads again in MiXCR, with one record for every CDR3 protein. The sample lists about 120,000 distinct CDR3 sequences, 96% occurring once. Sample: CD4+ T cells from PBMCs. The receptors stem from a human donor with Susac syndrome.

V usage is TRBV7-2 and J usage is TRBJ2-3, with a tentative D call TRBD2 (5 bases). V was shortened by 1 base and J by 6 bases, with 11 bases between the two germline ends. The CDR3 covers 14 residues. CDR1 is SGHTA, CDR2 FQGNSA, per germline. CDR3: CASSLVGSEDTQYF. In DNA form, the CDR3 reads TGTGCCAGCAGCTTAGTTGGGAGTGAGGATACGCAGTATTTT. Looking up the rest from reference TRBV7-2 and TRBJ2-3 gives the full variable domain: GAGVSQSPSNKVTEKGKDVELRCDPISGHTALYWYRQSLGQGLEFLIYFQGNSAPDKSGLPSDRFSAERTGGSVSTLTIQRTQQEDSAVYLCASSLVGSEDTQYFGPGTRLTVL.

This clonotype came up once. The rearrangement links TRBV20-1 to TRBJ2-1; 10 nucleotides align to TRBD2. The CDR3 contains 15 residues. V dropped 4 bases and J dropped 8; count of bases not matched to a gene: 11. In germline, CDR1 is DFQATT, CDR2 SNEGSKA (reference sequence). DNA for the CDR3: TGCAGTGCTATACCGGGACTAGCGATTAACCATGAGCAGTTCTTC. Translation gives CSAIPGLAINHEQFF.

V and J are TRBV4-1 and TRBJ2-2; TRBD1 matches at 7 bases. V was clipped by 1 base and J by 7 bases; unmatched bases: 3. There are 14 residues in the CDR3. CDR1 and CDR2 from the germline V gene are MGHRA and YSYEKL. This CDR3 is CASSQGQGVGELFF. As DNA, the CDR3 is TGCGCCAGCAGCCAAGGACAGGGAGTCGGGGAGCTGTTTTTT.

The J gene is TRBJ1-1, the V gene TRBV12-3 or TRBV12-4, with TRBD1 identical over 8 bases. This CDR3 spans 15 amino acids. V was pared by 7 bases and J by 1 base, with 8 bases of the junction left unmatched. DNA for the CDR3: TGTGCCAGCACCTTGCCGACAGGGGCGAACACTGAAGCTTTCTTT. The encoded protein is CASTLPTGANTEAFF.

The chain recombines TRBV12-3 or TRBV12-4 with TRBJ1-2; the D gene is possibly TRBD1 (5 bases). This CDR3 has 14 residues. The V end was cut by 4 bases, the J end by 4 bases, with 13 bases between. The CDR3 reads CASSSRDHGYGYTF. In DNA, the CDR3 is TGTGCCAGCAGTTCCCGGGACCACGGCTATGGCTACACCTTC.

The gene calls are TRBV5-1 and TRBJ2-7, with 8 bases fitting TRBD2. This CDR3 is 14 amino acids long. J gave up 2 bases and V 3 bases, and 4 bases lay outside the gene matches. The germline V gene encodes CDR1 SGHRS and CDR2 YFSETQ. Here the CDR3 reads CASSSGGTTYEQYF. CDR3 coding DNA: TGCGCCAGCAGCTCGGGGGGGACAACCTACGAGCAGTACTTC.

The chain uses TRBV20-1 and TRBJ2-5; D might be TRBD1 (6 bases). From germline, CDR1 is DFQATT and CDR2 SNEGSKA (reference sequence). The ends were cut back, 3 bases at V and 2 bases at J, with 10 bases in the middle. The CDR3 extends over 13 amino acids. CDR3 residues: CSASRGRQETQYF. CDR3 in DNA: TGCAGTGCTAGCAGGGGAAGACAAGAGACCCAGTACTTC.

The rearrangement uses TRBV12-3 or TRBV12-4 and TRBJ2-2, with TRBD1 identical over 8 bases. CDR3 length: 14 residues. V lost 8 bases and J lost 0; bases outside the gene matches: 2. CDR3 region: CASLGQANTGELFF. In nucleotides, the CDR3 is TGTGCCAGCTTGGGACAGGCGAACACCGGGGAGCTGTTTTTT.

The rearrangement joins TRBV20-1 to TRBJ2-1; 12 bases map to TRBD2. The CDR3 is 17 amino acids. CDR1 DFQATT and CDR2 SNEGSKA come from the germline V gene (reference sequence). The ends lost 0 bases at V and 7 bases at J; junction bases unmatched: 10. CDR3 in DNA: TGCAGTGCTAGAGACCCCCTCCGACTAGCGGGGGCTAATGAGCAGTTCTTC. Translated: CSARDPLRLAGANEQFF.

This chain connects TRBV10-2 to TRBJ2-1, with 7 bases lining up with TRBD2. The CDR3 has 15 amino acids. Germline V lookup: CDR1 WSHSY, CDR2 SAAADI. Trimming removed 2 bases from V and 3 bases from J; junction bases left unmatched: 4. The DNA for the CDR3 is TGCGCCAGCAGTGAGGCGGGAGTATACTACAATGAGCAGTTCTTC. Amino acids: CASSEAGVYYNEQFF.

V usage is TRBV6-5 and J usage is TRBJ1-1, with 9 bases fitting TRBD1. CDR1 and CDR2 from the germline V gene are MNHEY and SVGAGI. This CDR3 comprises 14 residues. With 0 bases clipped from V and 10 bases from J, the junction kept 6 bases outside the gene matches. The CDR3 sequence: CASSYSRTGVGAFF. The CDR3 bases are TGTGCCAGCAGTTACTCGCGGACAGGGGTCGGAGCTTTCTTT.

This clonotype was found once. The chain uses TRBV20-1 and TRBJ2-3; TRBD2 matches 7 bases. The length of the CDR3 is 13 residues. Germline lookup yields CDR1 DFQATT and CDR2 SNEGSKA (reference sequence). After removal of 2 bases from V and 1 base from J, the junction contained 0 bases not matched to a gene. The CDR3, as DNA: TGCAGTGCTAGAACTAGCGGCACAGATACGCAGTATTTT. Its translation: CSARTSGTDTQYF.

This chain links TRBV7-9 with TRBJ1-6, with TRBD1 identical over 7 bases. Germline CDR1 reads SEHNR; CDR2 reads FQNEAQ (reference sequence). With V trimmed by 2 bases and J by 9 bases, 1 base remained unmatched. The CDR3 extends over 13 amino acids. This CDR3 reads CASSLQGGSPLHF. In DNA, the CDR3 is TGTGCCAGCAGCTTACAGGGGGGTTCACCCCTCCACTTT.

The V call is TRBV19, the J call TRBJ2-2; perhaps TRBD2 as D (5 bases). V was shortened by 3 bases and J by 2 bases, with 10 bases between the two germline ends. Germline values: CDR1 LNHDA, CDR2 SQIVND (reference sequence). The CDR3 loop spans 15 amino acids. CDR3 loop: CASSIPRTNTGELFF. In DNA, the CDR3 is TGTGCCAGTAGTATCCCCCGGACTAACACCGGGGAGCTGTTTTTT. Variable domain in full (rest from reference TRBV19 and TRBJ2-2): DGGITQSPKYLFRKEGQNVTLSCEQNLNHDAMYWYRQDPGQGLRLIYYSQIVNDFQKGDIAEGYSVSREKKESFPLTVTSAQKNPTAFYLCASSIPRTNTGELFFGEGSRLTVL.

Comments on this clonotype: The junction departs from germline at one end; a sequencing error may be responsible. This chain links TRBV5-4 with TRBJ2-5, with D perhaps matching TRBD1 or TRBD2 (5 bases each). This CDR3 region has 13 residues. Germline values: CDR1 SGHNT, CDR2 YYREEE (reference sequence). The CDR3 loop reads CASSRDGLGVRDF. The CDR3 DNA is TGTGCCAGCAGCAGGGACGGGCTTGGGGTGAGAGACTTC.

This chain uses TRBV28 with TRBJ2-7; 9 bases map to TRBD1. V lost 7 bases, J lost 11 bases, and 15 bases stayed unmatched. This CDR3 region has 14 residues. CDR1 and CDR2 from the germline V gene are MDHEN and SYDVKM. The CDR3 region has the DNA TGTGCCAGCACCCAGGGAGACAGGGGGAAAGGGGAGTACTTC. Translation: CASTQGDRGKGEYF. The whole variable domain, filled in from reference TRBV28 and TRBJ2-7, reads DVKVTQSSRYLVKRTGEKVFLECVQDMDHENMFWYRQDPGLGLRLIYFSYDVKMKEKGDIPEGYSVSREKKERFSLILESASTNQTSMYLCASTQGDRGKGEYFGPGTRLTVT.

The rearrangement uses TRBV10-3 and TRBJ2-1, with 9 nucleotides matching TRBD2. With 7 bases clipped from V and 7 bases from J, the junction kept 8 bases outside the gene matches. Germline values: CDR1 ENHRY, CDR2 SYGVKD. The CDR3 contains 14 residues. The DNA of the CDR3 is TGTGCCATCACTAGCGGGATTCTATTGAATGAGCAGTTCTTC. Its translation: CAITSGILLNEQFF.

V usage is TRBV5-4 and J usage is TRBJ2-7; 7 bases fit TRBD1. The CDR3 is 16 amino acids. Germline V CDR1 and CDR2: SGHNT, YYREEE (reference sequence). V shed 3 bases and J 6 bases; nucleotides not matched to a gene: 15. CDR3 loop: CASSSYPGTGVGEQYF. The CDR3 DNA follows: TGTGCCAGCAGCTCATATCCGGGAACAGGGGTTGGCGAGCAGTACTTC.

The CDR3 here is CASSQQGSKTQYF. CDR3 sequence (DNA): TGTGCCAGCAGCCAACAGGGGTCGAAGACCCAGTACTTC. The chain recombines TRBV3-1 with TRBJ2-5; TRBD1 is a possible D gene (6 bases). The V end lost 2 bases, the J end lost 6 bases, and 10 bases lay between the germline ends. CDR3 size: 13 residues. Germline CDR1 reads LGHDT; CDR2 reads YNNKEL (reference sequence).

This chain uses TRBV7-8 with TRBJ2-3, with unresolved D. The CDR3 runs 14 residues. V dropped 5 bases and J dropped 6 bases, with 15 bases sitting between them. Germline CDR1 SGHVS, CDR2 FQNEAQ. CDR3 DNA sequence: TGTGCCAGCAGCACTCGGATAGTGTTGGATACGCAGTATTTT. Its translation: CASSTRIVLDTQYF. Combining the CDR3 with reference TRBV7-8 and TRBJ2-3 gives the whole variable domain GAGVSQSPRYKVAKRGQDVALRCDPISGHVSLFWYQQALGQGPEFLTYFQNEAQLDKSGLPSDRFFAERPEGSVSTLKIQRTQQEDSAVYLCASSTRIVLDTQYFGPGTRLTVL.

This chain joins TRBV28 and TRBJ2-5, with 10 positions matching TRBD2. The trim removed 2 bases at V and 2 bases at J, leaving 11 bases unmatched. Germline-derived CDR1 and CDR2 are MDHEN and SYDVKM. The CDR3 runs 18 residues. The CDR3, as DNA: TGTGCCAGCAGTTTAGTAGGTAGGACTAGCGGATATCAAGAGACCCAGTACTTC. This translates into CASSLVGRTSGYQETQYF.

This clonotype was counted once. The chain couples TRBV7-6 to TRBJ2-2; the D gene is possibly TRBD2 (5 bases). The CDR3 extends over 13 amino acids. Germline loops: CDR1 SGHVS, CDR2 FNYEAQ. Trimming removed 1 base from V and 7 bases from J, with 7 bases in between. The CDR3 DNA sequence: TGTGCCAGCAGCTTAGGAGGGTACGGGGAGCTGTTTTTT. Translating it yields CASSLGGYGELFF.

This sequence joins TRBV5-4 and TRBJ1-1, with unresolved D. V shed 2 bases and J shed 5 bases, with 16 bases lying between them. This CDR3 is built from 15 residues. Germline CDR1 SGHNT, CDR2 YYREEE (reference sequence). The CDR3 sequence: CASSFQARSKTEAFF. DNA for the CDR3: TGTGCCAGCAGCTTTCAAGCGAGATCGAAAACTGAAGCTTTCTTT.

This sequence joins TRBV30 and TRBJ2-5; D unresolved. This CDR3 is built from 13 residues. The V gene's germline CDR1 is GTSNPN and CDR2 SVGIG (reference sequence). V was cut by 5 bases and J by 0 bases, with 10 bases left in between. DNA for the CDR3: TGTGCCTGGGCCACCTCAGACCAAGAGACCCAGTACTTC. It is translated as CAWATSDQETQYF.

The V gene is TRBV6-2 or TRBV6-3, the J gene TRBJ2-7, with 9 bases matching TRBD1. CDR3 length equals 13 residues. Germline V lookup: CDR1 MNHEY, CDR2 SVGEGT. Trimming removed 6 bases from V and 6 bases from J; junction bases left unmatched: 6. CDR3 in DNA: TGTGCCAGCAGGGGGACAGGGATCGGCGAGCAGTACTTC. Translating it yields CASRGTGIGEQYF.

V and J are TRBV29-1 and TRBJ2-1; D not resolved. V lost 0 bases and J lost 8, with 17 bases in between. CDR1 is SQVTM, CDR2 ANQGSEA, per germline. The CDR3 extends over 15 amino acids. The CDR3 spells CSVEEKGPRLDEQFF. The CDR3 DNA is TGCAGCGTTGAAGAGAAAGGGCCCCGGTTGGATGAGCAGTTCTTC.

The V and J genes are TRBV30 and TRBJ1-5, with 9 bases lining up with TRBD1. CDR3 length equals 17 residues. Germline assignment: CDR1 GTSNPN and CDR2 SVGIG (reference sequence). V shed 0 bases, J shed 4 bases, and the junction held 10 bases outside the gene matches. The CDR3 region is CAWSVRGTGFVNQPQHF. The CDR3 DNA follows: TGTGCCTGGAGTGTAAGGGGGACAGGGTTCGTAAATCAGCCCCAGCATTTT.

V usage is TRBV7-2 and J usage is TRBJ2-2; D gene uncertain. Germline values: CDR1 SGHTA, CDR2 FQGNSA. The V end lost 2 bases, the J end lost 5 bases, and 9 bases lay between the germline ends. This CDR3 comprises 14 residues. The CDR3 region has the DNA TGTGCCAGCAGCTTACCGGTCTTGACCGGGGAGCTGTTTTTT. This gives the protein CASSLPVLTGELFF.

The sample holds one count of this clonotype. J is TRBJ2-5 and V is TRBV18, with TRBD2 identical over 8 bases. Germline V gene lookup returns CDR1 KGHSH and CDR2 LQKENI. With 0 bases clipped from V and 1 base from J, the junction kept 4 bases outside the gene matches. This CDR3 comprises 16 residues. Here the CDR3 reads CASSPPGGAPQETQYF. CDR3 sequence (DNA): TGTGCCAGCTCACCACCCGGGGGGGCGCCCCAAGAGACCCAGTACTTC.

In DNA form, the CDR3 reads TGCAGTGCTAGCCCGGGACTTTATAATGAGCAGTTCTTC. It is translated as CSASPGLYNEQFF. This chain links TRBV20-1 with TRBJ2-1, with a weak D call TRBD2 (6 bases). Germline V lookup: CDR1 DFQATT, CDR2 SNEGSKA (reference sequence). This CDR3 is built from 13 residues. V lost 3 bases to trimming and J lost 7 bases, with 13 bases between them.

This sequence joins TRBV20-1 and TRBJ1-1, with D unresolved. V lost 4 bases and J 0 bases, leaving 6 bases between the germline ends. Per the germline V gene, CDR1 is DFQATT and CDR2 is SNEGSKA (reference sequence). There are 12 residues in the CDR3. In nucleotides, the CDR3 is TGCAGTGCTATCAACGTGAACACTGAAGCTTTCTTT. Residues: CSAINVNTEAFF.